This T cell receptor beta chain was captured in a study of beta chain features in type 1 diabetes (dated by TCRdb to the late 2010s). Background for the entire study: Patients and healthy donors did not differ in mean age, gender distribution, total cell number or subset yield. Naive and central memory subsets were obtained from all 30 or so donors, but regulatory and stem cell-like memory subsets were isolated from only 8 patients and roughly 8 healthy donors. In the study, TCRB repertoires of sorted circulating CD4+ T cell subsets from recently diagnosed type 1 diabetes patients were compared with those of matched healthy donors. Across all samples, 107,917,701 sorted cells were examined, and cell number per subset correlated strongly with RNA yield. General findings and caveats noted by the study authors: At VDJ recombination sites, type 1 diabetes patients had fewer insertions and more deleted nucleotides, which implies abnormalities in thymic rearrangement. HLA sub-analyses involved small numbers of individuals, so any influence of HLA type on TCRB rearrangement remained unresolved. Shorter templates might be favored by PCR, yet because patient and control samples were amplified and corrected together, any such skew would affect both groups equally. In all four CD4+ subsets, TCRB CDR3 length was moderately but significantly shorter in type 1 diabetes patients. Because cDNA rather than genomic DNA was sequenced, highly expressing activated cells could have been over-represented, although no difference in activation and CD3 levels was found between groups. Naive, central memory and regulatory TCRB repertoires appeared more similar among patients than among healthy donors.

The entire isolated RNA was reverse transcribed using the High Capacity cDNA Reverse Transcription Kit, and thus expressed TCRB transcripts were sequenced. Deep immunoSEQ sequencing was performed on naive, central memory and regulatory T cell samples, with an average of roughly 3.6 million total reads per sample. After sorted cells were lysed in RLT buffer, RNA was extracted with DNase-treated RNeasy Micro or Mini kits, with the choice depending on cell number. To prevent cross-contamination, each cell subset was processed individually, whereas patient and healthy donor samples were processed jointly. Using the immunoSEQ multiplex PCR, TCRB sequences were amplified from cDNA into 87-bp fragments spanning the CDR3 region. The amplicons were sequenced using the Illumina HiSeq platform. In the original analysis: PCR bias was corrected computationally using synthetic template baselines, and reads within Hamming distance 2 were collapsed, with unmergeable singletons discarded. Reads were aligned to IMGT to assign V, D and J genes, CDR3 length, and insertions or deletions at six rearrangement sites. Within each subset, clonotype counts were normalized to sorted cell number, after which true diversity and Gini coefficients were computed with the tcR R package. Repertoire sharing was quantified using the overlap coefficient calculated on TCRB nucleotide sequences. As a proxy for the pre-selection repertoire, out-of-frame TCRB sequences from naive cells were analyzed. TCRdb stores this immuneACCESS table with in-frame sequences only. Part of the clones is absent; in the studies checked, under half of the shortfall reflects unresolved V genes, and no reason is known for the rest. For V, J and clone size, that table is used; D and trimming come from the DNA. The sample contains approximately 160,000 clones, roughly 63% of them found a single time. The top ten clones comprise 0.08% to 0.1% of the sample.

Note on this clone: There is no known antigen for this receptor. No qualities accompany the bases; no much larger clone lies one base away.

Each donor gave one peripheral blood draw, approximately 110 mL on average, collected into heparinised tubes. Using a panel that included CD45RO, CCR7, CD25, CD127, CD95 and CD27, naive, central memory, regulatory and stem cell-like memory CD4+ T cells were sorted on a BD FACSAria II. All sorted populations exceeded 95% purity. PBMCs were separated immediately by Lymphoprep density gradient centrifugation and were stained directly, without being cultured. To minimize batch effects, samples were stained and sorted in pairs, one healthy donor with one patient per experiment. Trimming at the junction amounts to 0 bases on V and 4 bases on J, and the germline ends lie 15 bases apart. The CDR1 and CDR2 encoded by the germline V gene are LGHNA and YSLEER. The CDR3, cysteine through phenylalanine, is 16 amino acids long. The read is trimmed to its CDR3 DNA, 48 bases read in frame from base 1.

Recombination joined TRBV4-3 with TRBJ1-2, with TRBD1 perhaps the D gene, on 5 matching bases. This receptor was taken from a man aged 25 to 40 with type 1 diabetes. The sequencing sample was made of naive CD4+ T cells from blood. The sample's cell subset or site, from its label and the paper: true naive CD4+ T cells. The CDR3 is CASSQDYWQGGYGYTF. The nucleotides are TGCGCCAGCAGCCAAGATTACTGGCAGGGTGGCTATGGCTACACCTTC.